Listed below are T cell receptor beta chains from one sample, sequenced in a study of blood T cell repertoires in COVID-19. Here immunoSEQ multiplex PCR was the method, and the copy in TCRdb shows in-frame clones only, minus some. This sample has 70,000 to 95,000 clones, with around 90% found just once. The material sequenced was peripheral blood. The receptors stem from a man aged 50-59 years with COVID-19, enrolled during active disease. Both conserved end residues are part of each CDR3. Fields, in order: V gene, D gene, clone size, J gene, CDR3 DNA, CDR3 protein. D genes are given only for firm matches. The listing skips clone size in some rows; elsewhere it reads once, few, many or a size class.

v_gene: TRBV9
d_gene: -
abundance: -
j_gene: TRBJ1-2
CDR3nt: TGTGCCAGCAGCCCTATGACAGGCAATGGCTACACCTTC
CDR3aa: CASSPMTGNGYTF

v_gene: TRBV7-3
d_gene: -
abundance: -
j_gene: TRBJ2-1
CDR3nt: TGTGCCAGCAGCTTAAATCGACATAGTGAGCAGTTCTTC
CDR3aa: CASSLNRHSEQFF

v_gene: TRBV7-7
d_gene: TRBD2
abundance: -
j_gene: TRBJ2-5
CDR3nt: TGTGCTAGCAGCCGTGGACTAGCGGGGGGGTTTACTCAAGAGACCCAGTACTTC
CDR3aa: CASSRGLAGGFTQETQYF

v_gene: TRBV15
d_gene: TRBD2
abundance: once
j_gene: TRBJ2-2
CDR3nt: TGTGCCACCAGCAGAGTCGGGGAGCGGGGCGGGGAGCTGTTTTTT
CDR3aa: CATSRVGERGGELFF

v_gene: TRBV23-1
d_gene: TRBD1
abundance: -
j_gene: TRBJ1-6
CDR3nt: TGCGCCGGTGACAGGGGGATGGGTGGCAATTCACCCCTCCACTTT
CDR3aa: CAGDRGMGGNSPLHF

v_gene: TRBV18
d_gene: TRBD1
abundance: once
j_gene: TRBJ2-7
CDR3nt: TGTGCCAGCTCACCAACCGGACAGGGGTACGAGCAGTACTTC
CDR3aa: CASSPTGQGYEQYF

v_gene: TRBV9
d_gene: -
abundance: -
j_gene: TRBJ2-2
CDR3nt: TGTGCCAGCAGCGTAGGTCACACCACCTTCGGGGAGCTGTTTTTT
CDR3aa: CASSVGHTTFGELFF

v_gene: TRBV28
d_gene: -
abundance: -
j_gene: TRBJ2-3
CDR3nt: TGTGCCAGCAGTTTCCCAGTAACAGGGCGAACGACAGATACGCAGTATTTT
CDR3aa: CASSFPVTGRTTDTQYF

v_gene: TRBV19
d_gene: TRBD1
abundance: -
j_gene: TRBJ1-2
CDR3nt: TGTGCCAGTAGTGAGGACAGGGGGCGCGGGTATGGCTACACCTTC
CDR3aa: CASSEDRGRGYGYTF

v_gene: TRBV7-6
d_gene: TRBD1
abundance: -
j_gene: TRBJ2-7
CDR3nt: TGTGCCAGCAGCCCCGGACAGGGTCTATACGAGCAGTACTTC
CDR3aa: CASSPGQGLYEQYF

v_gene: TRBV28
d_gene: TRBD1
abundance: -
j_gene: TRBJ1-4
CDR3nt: TGTGCCAGCAGTACCGGACAGGGACCTAATGAAAAACTGTTTTTT
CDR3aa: CASSTGQGPNEKLFF

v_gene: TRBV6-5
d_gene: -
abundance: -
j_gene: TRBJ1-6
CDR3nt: TGTGCCAGCAGTTACAGGGGGACGATTACACCCCTCCACTTT
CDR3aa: CASSYRGTITPLHF

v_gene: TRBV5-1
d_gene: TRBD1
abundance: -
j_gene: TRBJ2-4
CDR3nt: TGCGCCAGCAGACCCGACAGGGATGGCATTCAGTACTTC
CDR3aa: CASRPDRDGIQYF

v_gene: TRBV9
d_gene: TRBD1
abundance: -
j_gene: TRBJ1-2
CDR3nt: TGTGCCAGCAGCGTAGGGGACAGGGTTTATGGCTACACCTTC
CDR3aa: CASSVGDRVYGYTF

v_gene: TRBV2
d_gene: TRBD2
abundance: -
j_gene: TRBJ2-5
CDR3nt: TGTGCCAGCACGGGGACTAGCGGGGGCATCCCCAGCTACTTC
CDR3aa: CASTGTSGGIPSYF

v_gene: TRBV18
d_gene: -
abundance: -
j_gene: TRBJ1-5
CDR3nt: TGTGCCAGCTCACGTTCCCGGACAGATGATCAGCCCCAGCATTTT
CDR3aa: CASSRSRTDDQPQHF

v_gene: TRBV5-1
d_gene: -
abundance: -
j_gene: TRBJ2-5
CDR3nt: TGCGCCAGCAGCTCAGGGACACAAGAGACCCAGTACTTC
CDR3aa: CASSSGTQETQYF

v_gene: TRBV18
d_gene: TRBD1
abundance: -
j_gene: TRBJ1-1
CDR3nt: TGTGCCAGCTCACCGACAGGGGGGAACACTGAAGCTTTCTTT
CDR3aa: CASSPTGGNTEAFF

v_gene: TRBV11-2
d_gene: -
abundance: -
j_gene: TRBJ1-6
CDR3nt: TGTGCCAGCAGCTTAAATGGAGATTCACCCCTCCACTTT
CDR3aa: CASSLNGDSPLHF

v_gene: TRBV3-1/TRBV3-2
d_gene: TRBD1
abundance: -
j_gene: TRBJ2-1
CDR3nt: TGTGCCAGCAGCCCCTGGACAGGGGGACCAAGAGGCTCCTACAATGAGCAGTTCTTC
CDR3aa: CASSPWTGGPRGSYNEQFF

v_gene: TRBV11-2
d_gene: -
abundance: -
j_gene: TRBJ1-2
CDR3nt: TGTGCCAGCAGCTTAGCAGGGAATGGCTACACCTTC
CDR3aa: CASSLAGNGYTF

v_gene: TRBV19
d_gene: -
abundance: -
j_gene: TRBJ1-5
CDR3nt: TGTGCCACAGCCGAGCAGGGGTATTATAGCAATCAGCCCCAGCATTTT
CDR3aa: CATAEQGYYSNQPQHF

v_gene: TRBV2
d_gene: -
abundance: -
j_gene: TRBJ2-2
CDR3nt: TGTGCCAGCAGTGAAGCGTGGGCCCAGCTCGGGGAGCTGTTTTTT
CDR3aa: CASSEAWAQLGELFF

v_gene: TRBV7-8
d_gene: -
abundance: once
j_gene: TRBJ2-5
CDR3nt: TGTGCCAGCAGCCCGCGTCCCCAAGAGACCCAGTACTTC
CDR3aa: CASSPRPQETQYF

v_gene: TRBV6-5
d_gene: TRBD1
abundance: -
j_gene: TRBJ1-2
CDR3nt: TGTGCCAGCAGTTCAGAGGGGGCGCGGAGAGGCTACACCTTC
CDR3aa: CASSSEGARRGYTF

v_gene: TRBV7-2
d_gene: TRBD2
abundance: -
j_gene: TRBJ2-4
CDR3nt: TGTGCCAGCAGCTCCAGACTAGCGGGGGACCTAAACATTCAGTACTTC
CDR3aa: CASSSRLAGDLNIQYF

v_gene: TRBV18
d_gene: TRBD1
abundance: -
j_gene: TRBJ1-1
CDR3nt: TGTGCCAGCTCAAAGGGGACAGGGGCCTTAAACACTGAAGCTTTCTTT
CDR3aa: CASSKGTGALNTEAFF

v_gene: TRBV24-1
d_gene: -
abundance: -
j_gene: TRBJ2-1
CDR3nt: TGTGCCACCAGTGATTTTGAGTATGAGCAGTTCTTC
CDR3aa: CATSDFEYEQFF

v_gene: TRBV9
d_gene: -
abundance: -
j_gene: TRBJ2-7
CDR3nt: TGTGCCAGCAGCGTAGTTGAGGGAGAGCAGTACTTC
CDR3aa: CASSVVEGEQYF

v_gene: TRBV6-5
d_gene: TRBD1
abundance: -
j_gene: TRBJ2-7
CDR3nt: TGTGCCAGCAGTTACAGGACAGGGGATTCGCTGGAGCAGTACTTC
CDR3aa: CASSYRTGDSLEQYF

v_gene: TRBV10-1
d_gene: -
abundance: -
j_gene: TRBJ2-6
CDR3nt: TGCGCCAGCAGTGTTACAGGGTCTGGGGCCAACGTCCTGACTTTC
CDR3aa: CASSVTGSGANVLTF

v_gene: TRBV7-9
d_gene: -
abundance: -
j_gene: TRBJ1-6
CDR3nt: TGTGCCAGCAGGATCAGGGAGGGGAATTCACCCCTCCACTTT
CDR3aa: CASRIREGNSPLHF